This TCR beta chain was captured in a study of T cell responses to AZD1222 COVID-19 vaccine. Study-wide results and caveats: After two AZD1222 doses, spike-specific TCR breadth and depth rose versus day 0. Clonal diversity may have been underestimated in mostly white British donors.

This table comes from immunoSEQ multiplex PCR, and its TCRdb copy is limited to in-frame clones, with some not included. The sample includes about 100,000 clones, around nine tenths of them seen just once. Details on this clone: Its target is unknown.

Sequenced here: peripheral blood, sampled on day 0 of AZD1222 vaccination. This receptor was obtained from an adult in good health.

The CDR3 loop reads CASTPTTANTEAFF. The CDR3 DNA is TGTGCCAGTACTCCTACGACAGCGAACACTGAAGCTTTCTTT. The chain uses TRBV19 and TRBJ1-1, with D perhaps matching TRBD1 (5 bases). This CDR3 region has 14 residues. V was cut by 7 bases and J by 1 base, with 13 bases left in between. Germline CDR1 is LNHDA and CDR2 is SQIVND (reference sequence).